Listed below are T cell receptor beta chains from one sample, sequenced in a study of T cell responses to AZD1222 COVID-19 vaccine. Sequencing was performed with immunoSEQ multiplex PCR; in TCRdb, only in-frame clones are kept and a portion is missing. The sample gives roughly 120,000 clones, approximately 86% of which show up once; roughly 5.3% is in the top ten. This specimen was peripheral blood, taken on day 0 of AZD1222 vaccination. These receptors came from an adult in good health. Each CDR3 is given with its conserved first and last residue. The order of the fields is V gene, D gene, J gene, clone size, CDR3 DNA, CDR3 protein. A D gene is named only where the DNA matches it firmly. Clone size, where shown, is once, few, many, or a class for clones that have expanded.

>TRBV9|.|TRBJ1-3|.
TGTGCCAGCAGCGTAGAAGGTCGCCCGTCTGGAAACACCATATATTTT
CASSVEGRPSGNTIYF
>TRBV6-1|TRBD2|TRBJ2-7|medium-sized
TGTGCCAGCAGTGAGTGGACTAGCGACTCCTACGAGCAGTACTTC
CASSEWTSDSYEQYF
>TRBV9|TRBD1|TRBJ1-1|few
TGTGCCAGCAGCGCCTCTTACCGGACAGGTCCCCACACTGAAGCTTTCTTT
CASSASYRTGPHTEAFF
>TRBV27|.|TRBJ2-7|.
TGTGCCAGCAGTTTAAGGGTCCTCTCCTACGAGCAGTACTTC
CASSLRVLSYEQYF
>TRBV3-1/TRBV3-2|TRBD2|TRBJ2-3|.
TGTGCCAGCAGCCCCACCTTAGCGGGGGGTACAGATACGCAGTATTTT
CASSPTLAGGTDTQYF
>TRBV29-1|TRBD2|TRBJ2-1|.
TGCAGCGGTTCGGGGGCGGGAGGCTCTAGCTCCTACAATGAGCAGTTCTTC
CSGSGAGGSSSYNEQFF
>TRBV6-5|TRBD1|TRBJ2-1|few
TGTGCCAGCAGTTACTTACCGGGACAGGGGTACAATGAGCAGTTCTTC
CASSYLPGQGYNEQFF
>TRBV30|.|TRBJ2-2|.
TGTGCCTGGAGTGCGGGGGTGGAAACCGGGGAGCTGTTTTTT
CAWSAGVETGELFF
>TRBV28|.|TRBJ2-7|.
TGTGCCAGCAGTTTATGGTCGGGACAAAGGGCCTACGAGCAGTACTTC
CASSLWSGQRAYEQYF
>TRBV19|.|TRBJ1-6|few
TGTGCCAGTAGTCGGGCAAATAATTCACCCCTCCACTTT
CASSRANNSPLHF
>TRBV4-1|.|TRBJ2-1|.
TGCGCCAGCAGCCAGGACCGGGACACCCTGGTGAATGAGCAGTTCTTC
CASSQDRDTLVNEQFF
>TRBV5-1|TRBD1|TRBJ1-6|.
TGCGCCAGCAGCTCCCTTACAGGGGGGAATTCACCCCTCCACTTT
CASSSLTGGNSPLHF
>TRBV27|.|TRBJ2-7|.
TGTGCCAGCAGCCAAGTGGGGCACCCGGACGAGCAGTACTTC
CASSQVGHPDEQYF
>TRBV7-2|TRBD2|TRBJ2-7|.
TGTGCCAGCAGCCCCTCCCGGGGGGGTTCAGGGGAGCAGTACTTC
CASSPSRGGSGEQYF
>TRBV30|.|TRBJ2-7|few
TGTGCCTGGAGTGTAGATTATACCTCCTACGAGCAGTACTTC
CAWSVDYTSYEQYF
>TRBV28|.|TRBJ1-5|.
TGTGCCAGCAGTTTTACCCGGGATCAGCCCCAGCATTTT
CASSFTRDQPQHF
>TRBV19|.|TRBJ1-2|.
TGTGCCAGTTCCAGCGGACAGCGTTTTTTTGGCTACACCTTC
CASSSGQRFFGYTF
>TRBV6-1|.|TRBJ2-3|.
TGTGCCAGCAGTGAAGCGAGGGGGGGCGGACTCACAGATACGCAGTATTTT
CASSEARGGGLTDTQYF
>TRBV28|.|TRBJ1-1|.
TGTGCCAGCAGTTTCGGTGGGCGGAACACTGAAGCTTTCTTT
CASSFGGRNTEAFF
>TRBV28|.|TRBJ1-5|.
TGTGCCAGCAGACGCCGTTCGGGCCTAACAGATGGCAATCAGCCCCAGCATTTT
CASRRRSGLTDGNQPQHF
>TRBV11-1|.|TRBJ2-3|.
TGTGCCAGCAGGTCGGACTGGGGAGATACGCAGTATTTT
CASRSDWGDTQYF
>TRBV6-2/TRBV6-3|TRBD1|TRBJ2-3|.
TGTGCCAGCAGTCGTTCAGGGGGTTCGGGCACAGATACGCAGTATTTT
CASSRSGGSGTDTQYF
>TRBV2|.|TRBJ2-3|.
TGTGCCAGCAGATCAGCCCCAGCGGGAGATACGCAGTATTTT
CASRSAPAGDTQYF
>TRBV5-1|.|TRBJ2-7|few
TGCGCCAGCAGCTTGGAGGGGACTCGGGAGCAGTACTTC
CASSLEGTREQYF
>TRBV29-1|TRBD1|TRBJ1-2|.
TGCAGCGTGGCCGGGACAGGGTATGCCTATGGCTACACCTTC
CSVAGTGYAYGYTF
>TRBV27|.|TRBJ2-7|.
TGTGCCAGCAGTTTATGGGGCCGGGACGGAACCTACGAGCAGTACTTC
CASSLWGRDGTYEQYF
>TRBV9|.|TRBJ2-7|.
TGTGCCAGCACGGCAGGCGCTAGCTCCTACGAGCAGTACTTC
CASTAGASSYEQYF
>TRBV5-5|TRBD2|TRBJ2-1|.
TGTGCCAGCAGCTTGCTGCAGCGGGAGACAGATGAGCAGTTCTTC
CASSLLQRETDEQFF
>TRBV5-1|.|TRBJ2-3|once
TGCGCCAGCAGCTTGACCGCTTGGGCCTCCACAGATACGCAGTATTTT
CASSLTAWASTDTQYF
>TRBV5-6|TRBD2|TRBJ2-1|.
TGTGCCAGCAGCTGGGGAAGAGCGGGGGGTCAGCAGTTCTTC
CASSWGRAGGQQFF
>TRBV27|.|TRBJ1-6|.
TGTGCCAGCAGCCGTTGGGGGGCGACCGATATCTACAATTCACCCCTCCACTTT
CASSRWGATDIYNSPLHF
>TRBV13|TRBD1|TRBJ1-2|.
TGTGCCAGCAGCTTAAAGGGAGAGACAGGGGGAAAAGTGCGGACCTTC
CASSLKGETGGKVRTF
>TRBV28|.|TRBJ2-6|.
TGTGCCAGCAGCGCCACGCAGGGTTCTGGGGCCAACGTCCTGACTTTC
CASSATQGSGANVLTF
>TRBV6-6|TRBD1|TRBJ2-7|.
TGTGCCAGCAGTGCCCCCGGGACAGTAGGGTACGAGCAGTACTTC
CASSAPGTVGYEQYF
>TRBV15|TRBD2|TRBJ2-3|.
TGTGCCACCAGCACGGGTTATAGCGGGAGTGCAGATACGCAGTATTTT
CATSTGYSGSADTQYF
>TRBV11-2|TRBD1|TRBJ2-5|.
TGTGCCAGCAGCGTCGACAGGGGAGTAGAGACCCAGTACTTC
CASSVDRGVETQYF
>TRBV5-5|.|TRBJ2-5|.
TGTGCCAGCAGCTTAAACGGACTGCGCCAAGAGACCCAGTACTTC
CASSLNGLRQETQYF
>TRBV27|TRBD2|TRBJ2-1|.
TGTGCCAGCAGTTTATTTCTAGCGGGGGCCAATGAGCAGTTCTTC
CASSLFLAGANEQFF
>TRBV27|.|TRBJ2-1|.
TGTGCCAGCAGTTTATTTTTCGGAACCTACAATGAGCAGTTCTTC
CASSLFFGTYNEQFF
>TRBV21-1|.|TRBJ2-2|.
TGTGCCAGCAGCAAAGAAAAAGCGCAAAAGGAAAGTCCTGAGGACAGCCAGAACACCGGGGAGCTGTTTTTT
CASSKEKAQKESPEDSQNTGELFF
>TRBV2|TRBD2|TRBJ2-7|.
TGTGCCAGCAGTGATAGTAGTCCCCGGGCTAGCGGCACCTACGAGCAGTACTTC
CASSDSSPRASGTYEQYF
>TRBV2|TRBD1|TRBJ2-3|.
TGTGCCAGCAGAGATTCTTGGACAGGGAGATCAGATACGCAGTATTTT
CASRDSWTGRSDTQYF
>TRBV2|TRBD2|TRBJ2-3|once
TGTGCCAGCAGTGAACTAGCGGGGGGGCCTGGGGATACGCAGTATTTT
CASSELAGGPGDTQYF
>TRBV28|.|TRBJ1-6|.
TGTGCCAGCAGTTCACCGCCCAGGGTAGATTCACCCCTCCACTTT
CASSSPPRVDSPLHF
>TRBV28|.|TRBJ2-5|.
TGTGCCAGCAGAAGGGGGTTCCAAGAGACCCAGTACTTC
CASRRGFQETQYF
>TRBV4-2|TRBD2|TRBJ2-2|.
TGTGCCAGCAGCCAAGGGTACCGTAGCGGGGGGGCAAACACCGGGGAGCTGTTTTTT
CASSQGYRSGGANTGELFF
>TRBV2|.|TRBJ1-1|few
TGTGCCAGCAGTAAGGGAAACGCTGAAGCTTTCTTT
CASSKGNAEAFF
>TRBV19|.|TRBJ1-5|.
TGTGCCAGTAGCCGGGTCATCAATCAGCCCCAGCATTTT
CASSRVINQPQHF
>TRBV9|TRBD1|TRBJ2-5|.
TGTGCCAGCAGCGTACTAGGACAGGGCTTGGAGACCCAGTACTTC
CASSVLGQGLETQYF
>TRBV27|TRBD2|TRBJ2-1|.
TGTGCCAGCAGTTTGAAATTTCAGAGCGGGGGGGCGCGATTCAATGAGCAGTTCTTC
CASSLKFQSGGARFNEQFF
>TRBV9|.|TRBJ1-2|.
TGTGCCAGCAGCCCAACCACAGGGATCTATGGCTACACCTTC
CASSPTTGIYGYTF
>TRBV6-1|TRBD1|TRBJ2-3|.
TGTGCCAGCAGTGAATATCCAGGGGGCGAAGATACGCAGTATTTT
CASSEYPGGEDTQYF
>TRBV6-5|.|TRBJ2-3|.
TGTGCCAGCACCCGGGACCCAAGTCAGGATACGCAGTATTTT
CASTRDPSQDTQYF